This TCR beta chain was recovered during a study of blood T cell repertoires in COVID-19. CDR1 is LNHDA, CDR2 SQIVND, per germline (reference sequence). This CDR3 is 15 amino acids long. Here immunoSEQ multiplex PCR was the method, and the copy in TCRdb shows in-frame clones only, minus some. The table has roughly 150,000 clones, approximately 90% seen once. The count of this clone is one. An end of the junction does not agree with germline; a read error may underlie this. The sample taken for sequencing was peripheral blood. V usage is TRBV19 and J usage is TRBJ1-4; D is unclear. The sequence came from a man younger than 35 with COVID-19, enrolled during active disease. The CDR3 nucleotides read TGTGCCAGTAGTACCCAAGTTGCAACTAATGAAAAACTGCTTTTT. This codes for CASSTQVATNEKLLF.